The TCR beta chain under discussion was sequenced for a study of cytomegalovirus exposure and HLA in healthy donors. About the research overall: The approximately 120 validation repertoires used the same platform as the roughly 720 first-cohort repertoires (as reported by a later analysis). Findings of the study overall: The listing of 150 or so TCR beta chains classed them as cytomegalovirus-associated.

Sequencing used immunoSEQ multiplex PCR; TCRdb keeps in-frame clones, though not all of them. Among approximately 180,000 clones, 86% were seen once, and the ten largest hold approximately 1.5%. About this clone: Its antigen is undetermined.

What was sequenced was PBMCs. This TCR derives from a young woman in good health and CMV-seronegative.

CDR3: CASSGRASYSNQPQHF. The CDR3 DNA reads as TGTGCCAGCAGTGGCAGGGCGAGTTATAGCAATCAGCCCCAGCATTTT. The gene calls are TRBV2 and TRBJ1-5; the D gene is possibly TRBD1 (5 bases). Trimming removed 4 bases at V and 0 bases at J, with 13 bases between. The CDR3 has 16 amino acids. CDR1 and CDR2 (germline): SNHLY, FYNNEI.